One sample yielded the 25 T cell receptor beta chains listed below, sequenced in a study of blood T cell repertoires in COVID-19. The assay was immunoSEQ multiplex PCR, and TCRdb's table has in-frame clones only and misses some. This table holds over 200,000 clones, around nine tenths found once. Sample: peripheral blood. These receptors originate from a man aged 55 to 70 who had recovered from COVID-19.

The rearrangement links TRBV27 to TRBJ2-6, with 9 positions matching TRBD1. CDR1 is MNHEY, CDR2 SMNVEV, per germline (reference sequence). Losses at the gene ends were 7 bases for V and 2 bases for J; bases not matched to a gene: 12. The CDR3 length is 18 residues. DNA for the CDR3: TGTGCCAGCACCCCGCTTCGGGACAGGGCCGCTGGGGCCAACGTCCTGACTTTC. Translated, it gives CASTPLRDRAAGANVLTF.

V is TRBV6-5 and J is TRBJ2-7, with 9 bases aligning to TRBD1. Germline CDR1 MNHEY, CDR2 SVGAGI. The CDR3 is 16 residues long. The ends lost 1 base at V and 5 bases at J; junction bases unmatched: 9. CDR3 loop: CASSYFPGQGDNEQYF. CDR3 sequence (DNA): TGTGCCAGCAGTTACTTTCCGGGACAGGGAGACAACGAGCAGTACTTC.

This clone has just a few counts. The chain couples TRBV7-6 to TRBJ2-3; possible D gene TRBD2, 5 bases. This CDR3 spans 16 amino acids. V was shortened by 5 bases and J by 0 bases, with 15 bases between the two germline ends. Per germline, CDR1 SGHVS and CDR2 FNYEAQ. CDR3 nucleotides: TGTGCCAGCAGCCCGATGAGCGGCCCTAGCACAGATACGCAGTATTTT. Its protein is CASSPMSGPSTDTQYF.

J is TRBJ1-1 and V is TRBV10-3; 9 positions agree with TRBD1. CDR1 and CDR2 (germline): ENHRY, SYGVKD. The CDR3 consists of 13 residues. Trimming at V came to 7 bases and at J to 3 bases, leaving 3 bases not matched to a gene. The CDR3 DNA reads TGTGCCATCATGGACAGGGGTTACACTGAAGCTTTCTTT. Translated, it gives CAIMDRGYTEAFF.

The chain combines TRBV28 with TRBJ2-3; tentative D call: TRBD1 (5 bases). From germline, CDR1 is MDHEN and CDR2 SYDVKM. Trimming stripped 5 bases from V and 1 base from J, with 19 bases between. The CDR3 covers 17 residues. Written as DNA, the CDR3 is TGTGCCAGCAGTCTAGACCCGAAAAAACAGGGCACAGATACGCAGTATTTT. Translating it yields CASSLDPKKQGTDTQYF.

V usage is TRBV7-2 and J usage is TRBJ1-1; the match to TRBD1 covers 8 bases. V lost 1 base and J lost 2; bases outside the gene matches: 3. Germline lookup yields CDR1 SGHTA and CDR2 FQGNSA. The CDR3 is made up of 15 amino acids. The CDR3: CASSLVTGGNTEAFF. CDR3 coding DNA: TGTGCCAGCAGCTTAGTAACAGGGGGAAACACTGAAGCTTTCTTT.

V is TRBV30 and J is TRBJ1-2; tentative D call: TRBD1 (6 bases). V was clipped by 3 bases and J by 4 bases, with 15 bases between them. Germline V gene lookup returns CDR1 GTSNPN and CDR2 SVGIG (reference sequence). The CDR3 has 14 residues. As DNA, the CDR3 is TGTGCCTGGAGATCGCGGGGGGGCAGCTATGGCTACACCTTC. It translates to CAWRSRGGSYGYTF.

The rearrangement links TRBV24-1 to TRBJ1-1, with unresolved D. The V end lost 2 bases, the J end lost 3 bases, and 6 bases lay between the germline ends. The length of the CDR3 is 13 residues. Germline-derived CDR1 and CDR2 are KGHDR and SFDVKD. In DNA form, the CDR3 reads TGTGCCACCAGTGATTCCGACTACACTGAAGCTTTCTTT. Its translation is CATSDSDYTEAFF.

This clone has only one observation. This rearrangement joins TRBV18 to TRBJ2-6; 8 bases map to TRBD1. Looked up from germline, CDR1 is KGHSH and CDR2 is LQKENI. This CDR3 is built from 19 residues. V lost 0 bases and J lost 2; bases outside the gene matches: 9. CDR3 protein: CASSPPAGGAFPGANVLTF. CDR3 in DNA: TGTGCCAGCTCACCACCTGCAGGGGGCGCCTTCCCTGGGGCCAACGTCCTGACTTTC.

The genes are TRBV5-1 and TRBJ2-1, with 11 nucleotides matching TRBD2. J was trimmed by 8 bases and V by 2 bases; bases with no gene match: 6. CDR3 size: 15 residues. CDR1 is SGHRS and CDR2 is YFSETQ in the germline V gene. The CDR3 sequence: CASSFTLAGVDEQFF. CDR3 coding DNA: TGCGCCAGCAGCTTCACACTAGCGGGAGTCGATGAGCAGTTCTTC.

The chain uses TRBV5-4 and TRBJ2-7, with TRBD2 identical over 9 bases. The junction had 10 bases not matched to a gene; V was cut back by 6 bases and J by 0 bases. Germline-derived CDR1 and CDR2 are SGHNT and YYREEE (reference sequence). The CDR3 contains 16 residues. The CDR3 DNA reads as TGTGCCAGCACCCCGGCGGGGGGGACTAACTCCTACGAGCAGTACTTC. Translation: CASTPAGGTNSYEQYF.

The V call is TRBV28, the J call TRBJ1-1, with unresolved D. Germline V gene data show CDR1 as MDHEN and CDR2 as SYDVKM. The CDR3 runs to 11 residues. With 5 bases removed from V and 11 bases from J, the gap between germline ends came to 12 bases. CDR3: CASSDTSWAFF. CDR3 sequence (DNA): TGTGCCAGCAGTGACACAAGTTGGGCTTTCTTT.

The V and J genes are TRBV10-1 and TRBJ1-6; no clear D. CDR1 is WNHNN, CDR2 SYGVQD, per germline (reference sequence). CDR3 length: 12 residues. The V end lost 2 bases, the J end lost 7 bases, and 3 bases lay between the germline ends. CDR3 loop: CASSEANSPLHF. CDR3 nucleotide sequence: TGCGCCAGCAGTGAGGCGAATTCACCCCTCCACTTT.

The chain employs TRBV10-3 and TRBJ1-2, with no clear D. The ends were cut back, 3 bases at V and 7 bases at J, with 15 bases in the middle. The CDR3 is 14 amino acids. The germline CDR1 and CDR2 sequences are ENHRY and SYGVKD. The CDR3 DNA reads TGTGCCATCAGTGAACTCGGAAGGAGGTCTGGCTACACCTTC. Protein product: CAISELGRRSGYTF.

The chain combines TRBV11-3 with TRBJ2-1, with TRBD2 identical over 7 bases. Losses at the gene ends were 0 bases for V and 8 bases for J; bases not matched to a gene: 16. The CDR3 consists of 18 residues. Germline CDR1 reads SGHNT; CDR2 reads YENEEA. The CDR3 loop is CASSLDQFGLEKFYEQFF. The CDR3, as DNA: TGTGCCAGCAGCTTAGATCAGTTCGGACTAGAAAAATTCTATGAGCAGTTCTTC.

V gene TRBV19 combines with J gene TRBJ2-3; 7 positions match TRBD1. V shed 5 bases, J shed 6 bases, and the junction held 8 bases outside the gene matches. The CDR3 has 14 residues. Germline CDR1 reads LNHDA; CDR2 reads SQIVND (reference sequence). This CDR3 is CASSLRTGGDTQYF. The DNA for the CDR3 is TGTGCCAGTAGTTTAAGGACAGGAGGCGATACGCAGTATTTT.

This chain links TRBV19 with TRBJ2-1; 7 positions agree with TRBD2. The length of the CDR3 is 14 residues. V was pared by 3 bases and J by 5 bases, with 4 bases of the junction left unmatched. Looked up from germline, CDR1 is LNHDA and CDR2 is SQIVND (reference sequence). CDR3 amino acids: CASSIRRENNEQFF. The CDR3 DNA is TGTGCCAGTAGTATCCGGCGGGAGAACAATGAGCAGTTCTTC.

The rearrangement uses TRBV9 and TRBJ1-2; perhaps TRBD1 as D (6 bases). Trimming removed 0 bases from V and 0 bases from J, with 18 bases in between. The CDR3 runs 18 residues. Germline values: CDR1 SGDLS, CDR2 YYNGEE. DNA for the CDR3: TGTGCCAGCAGCGTAGAAGGAGTGGGTACAGGGACTAACTATGGCTACACCTTC. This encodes CASSVEGVGTGTNYGYTF.

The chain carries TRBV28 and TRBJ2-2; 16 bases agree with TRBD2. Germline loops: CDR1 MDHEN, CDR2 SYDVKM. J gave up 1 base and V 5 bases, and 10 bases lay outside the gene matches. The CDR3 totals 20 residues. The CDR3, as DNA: TGTGCCAGCAGTATCTTCCCCGGGACTAGCGGGAGGGGGAACACCGGGGAGCTGTTTTTT. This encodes CASSIFPGTSGRGNTGELFF.

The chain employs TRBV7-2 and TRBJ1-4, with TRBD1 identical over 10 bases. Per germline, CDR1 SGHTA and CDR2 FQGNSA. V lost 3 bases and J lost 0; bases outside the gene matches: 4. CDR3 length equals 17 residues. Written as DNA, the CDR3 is TGTGCCAGCAGCTTCTCGACAGGGGGCTCAACTAATGAAAAACTGTTTTTT. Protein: CASSFSTGGSTNEKLFF.

The CDR3 reads CSVSTGTENSPLHF. The CDR3, as DNA: TGCAGCGTCAGCACGGGGACAGAAAATTCACCCCTCCACTTT. The chain employs TRBV29-1 and TRBJ1-6; 7 positions match TRBD1. CDR1 SQVTM and CDR2 ANQGSEA come from the germline V gene. The CDR3 consists of 14 residues. Losses at the gene ends were 6 bases for V and 7 bases for J; bases not matched to a gene: 9.

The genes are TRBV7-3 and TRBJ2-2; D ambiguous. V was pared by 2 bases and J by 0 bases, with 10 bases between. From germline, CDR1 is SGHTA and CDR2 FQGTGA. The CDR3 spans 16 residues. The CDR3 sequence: CASSLGGHANTGELFF. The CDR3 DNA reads TGTGCCAGCAGCTTAGGCGGCCACGCGAACACCGGGGAGCTGTTTTTT.

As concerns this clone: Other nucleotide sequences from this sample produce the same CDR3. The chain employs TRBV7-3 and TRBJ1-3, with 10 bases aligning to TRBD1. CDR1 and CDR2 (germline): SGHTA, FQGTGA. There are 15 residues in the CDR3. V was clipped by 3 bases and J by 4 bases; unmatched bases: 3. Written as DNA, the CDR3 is TGTGCCAGCAGCTTGGGGACAGGGGCCGGAAACACCATATATTTT. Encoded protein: CASSLGTGAGNTIYF.

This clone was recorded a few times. The CDR3 region is CASSQGDRVGETQYF. CDR3 sequence (DNA): TGTGCCAGCAGTCAGGGGGACAGGGTCGGAGAGACCCAGTACTTC. J is TRBJ2-5 and V is TRBV7-9; TRBD1 agrees at 9 bases. CDR3 length equals 15 residues. The germline CDR1 and CDR2 sequences are SEHNR and FQNEAQ (reference sequence). The ends lost 6 bases at V and 4 bases at J; junction bases unmatched: 9.

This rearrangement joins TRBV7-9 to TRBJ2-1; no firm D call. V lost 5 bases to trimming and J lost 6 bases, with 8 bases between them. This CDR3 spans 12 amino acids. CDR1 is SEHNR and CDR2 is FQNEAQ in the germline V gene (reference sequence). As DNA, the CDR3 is TGTGCCAGCAGCCCCCACGGCAATGAGCAGTTCTTC. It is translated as CASSPHGNEQFF.